This T cell receptor beta chain was found in a study of response to subunit inactivated influenza vaccine. General study findings and limits: Authors proposed each seasonal influenza vaccination draws in few new T cells.

Ten or more counts support this clonotype. Its antigen is as yet unknown. Per germline, CDR1 DFQATT and CDR2 SNEGSKA (reference sequence). The length of the CDR3 is 12 residues. Trimming at V came to 8 bases and at J to 1 base, leaving 3 bases not matched to a gene. TCRdb used MiXCR to reprocess the RT-PCR reads, holding one entry per CDR3 protein. The top ten clones hold less than 2.5% of a sample with approximately 520,000 distinct CDR3 sequences, about 25% of them seen once. This chain links TRBV20-1 with TRBJ2-5, with 8 bases fitting TRBD1. This receptor was obtained from a man between 50 and 59 years old who received an inactivated influenza vaccine. Sequenced here: CD4+ T cells sorted from PBMCs, sampled roughly 5 days after vaccination. CDR3 sequence reads: CSTGQGQETQYF. DNA for the CDR3: TGCAGTACTGGACAGGGCCAAGAGACCCAGTACTTC.